One and the same sample provided the 24 T cell receptor beta chains below, sequenced in a study of tumor-infiltrating lymphocytes in primary liver carcinoma. The authors took blood RNA from unsorted whole blood and also extracted germline DNA. TCR beta cDNA was reverse-transcribed from about 500 ng of total RNA. The reaction used a constant-region primer and ProtoScript II reverse transcriptase. Slightly modified ARM-PCR with three nested multiplex PCR rounds yielded TCR beta libraries. TRBV1-TRBV30 forward primers paired with a C-beta reverse primer drove the first two PCR rounds, approximately 11 cycles each. From the multiplex PCR reads, TCRdb called clonotypes with MiXCR, one entry per CDR3 protein. The sample has 300,000 to 350,000 distinct CDR3 sequences; 65% are singletons. The specimen was peripheral blood. These receptor sequences come from a man between 40 and 49 years old with primary liver carcinoma and hepatitis B virus infection.

To note about this clonotype: At one end, the junction sequence differs from germline, possibly due to a read error. The genes are TRBV5-6 and TRBJ1-6, with D possibly being TRBD1 (6 bases). Germline lookup yields CDR1 SGHDT and CDR2 YYEEEE. This CDR3 is built from 16 residues. The CDR3 region is CASSLGDTAYSSPLHF. The CDR3 coding sequence is TGTGCCAGCAGCTTGGGGGACACGGCCTATAGTTCACCCCTCCACTTT.

This clonotype came up many times. The chain joins TRBV6-5 to TRBJ2-3, with D perhaps matching TRBD1 (6 bases). Trimming stripped 10 bases from V and 5 bases from J, with 19 bases between. Per germline, CDR1 MNHEY and CDR2 SVGAGI. This CDR3 is 14 amino acids long. CDR3 sequence reads: CATSDRAGEDTQYF. The CDR3, as DNA: TGTGCCACCTCGGACAGAGCCGGGGAAGATACGCAGTATTTT.

Many counts were recorded for this clonotype. The chain employs TRBV6-2 or TRBV6-3 and TRBJ2-7; D is ambiguous. The CDR3 length is 13 residues. The V and J ends lost 2 bases and 5 bases respectively, with 10 bases between them. Germline V gene lookup returns CDR1 MNHEY and CDR2 SVGEGT. In DNA form, the CDR3 reads TGTGCCAGCAGTTACATGTCTCGGGACGAGCAGTACTTC. Translation: CASSYMSRDEQYF.

With regard to this clonotype: The CDR3 does not end in the conserved phenylalanine or tryptophan, so this is likely a read error. The V gene is TRBV6-6, the J gene TRBJ2-7; 13 bases map to TRBD2. Looked up from germline, CDR1 is MNHNY and CDR2 is SVGAGI (reference sequence). The J segment lost 4 bases and the V segment lost 2 bases, leaving 11 bases of the junction unmatched. This CDR3 has 18 residues. CDR3 in amino acids: CASSYLGTSGVVVYEQYS. Here the CDR3 DNA reads TGTGCCAGCAGTTACCTCGGGACTAGCGGGGTCGTAGTATACGAGCAGTACTCC.

This rearrangement joins TRBV6-5 to TRBJ2-7; D is uncertain. CDR1 MNHEY and CDR2 SVGAGI come from the germline V gene. Trimming took off 6 bases at V and 2 bases at J, with 17 bases between the two ends. The CDR3 runs 15 residues. The chain's CDR3 is CASSVGPNETYEQYF. CDR3 sequence (DNA): TGTGCCAGCAGCGTCGGGCCGAACGAGACCTACGAGCAGTACTTC.

This clonotype was seen many times. The chain couples TRBV12-3 or TRBV12-4 to TRBJ1-6; D is unclear. The CDR3 consists of 12 residues. Trimming removed 3 bases from V and 4 bases from J, with 1 base in between. CDR3 bases: TGTGCCAGCAGTTTGTATAATTCACCCCTCCACTTT. This translates into CASSLYNSPLHF.

This clonotype showed up just a few times. The chain combines TRBV30 with TRBJ1-1, with 7 bases matching TRBD1. V shed 5 bases and J 4 bases; nucleotides not matched to a gene: 10. The germline CDR1 and CDR2 sequences are GTSNPN and SVGIG (reference sequence). The CDR3 is made up of 14 amino acids. The DNA for the CDR3 is TGTGCCTGGGGACAGGTGTTTTCACGCACTGAAGCTTTCTTT. It translates to CAWGQVFSRTEAFF.

Concerning this clonotype: Relative to the germline gene, one junction end is altered; a read error may explain this. The rearrangement joins TRBV11-1 to TRBJ2-1; 7 bases agree with TRBD2. The CDR3 has 15 residues. The germline gives CDR1 SGHAT, CDR2 FQDESV (reference sequence). CDR3 DNA: TGTGCCAGCAGCTTAATATCTAGCGGCTACAATGAGCAATTCTTC. Its translation is CASSLISSGYNEQFF.

The V and J genes are TRBV11-2 and TRBJ2-7; TRBD1 matches at 8 bases. Looked up from germline, CDR1 is SGHAT and CDR2 is FQNNGV. The V and J ends lost 11 bases and 10 bases, in that order; junction bases with no gene match: 16. This CDR3 is 13 amino acids long. CDR3 nucleotide sequence: TGTGCCTGTAGCACCCGACAGGGGTTGCCCCAGTACTTC. Protein product: CACSTRQGLPQYF.

The chain has TRBV6-2 or TRBV6-3 and TRBJ2-3; no clear D gene. Germline CDR1 is MNHEY and CDR2 is SVGEGT. The CDR3 runs 14 residues. CDR3 in DNA: TGTGTAAGCAGTTACTGGAACTGGGCAGATACGCAGTATTTT. Translation: CVSSYWNWADTQYF.

For this clonotype: One junction end disagrees with the germline gene, perhaps due to a read error. The rearrangement uses TRBV11-2 and TRBJ2-2, with 9 bases fitting TRBD1. The CDR3 runs to 14 residues. Per the germline V gene, CDR1 is SGHAT and CDR2 is FQNNGV. The CDR3 nucleotides are TGTGCCAACAGCTTAGGACAGGGGAACGGGGAGCCGTTTTTT. It is translated as CANSLGQGNGEPFF.

In the case of this clonotype: This could be a read error, since a much larger clone is one nucleotide away. The chain combines TRBV5-6 with TRBJ2-7; D uncertain. CDR1 is SGHDT and CDR2 is YYEEEE in the germline V gene. The CDR3 extends over 12 amino acids. CDR3 sequence: CACSLVSHEQYF. The CDR3 DNA reads TGTGCCTGCAGCTTGGTATCTCACGAGCAGTACTTC.

As for this clonotype: A much larger clone lies one base from this, so it may be a read error. This rearrangement joins TRBV6-1 to TRBJ1-5; TRBD1 might be the D (6 bases). The DNA end lines up better with TRBJ2-3; the J call may be wrong. The CDR3 totals 15 residues. The germline V gene encodes CDR1 MNHNS and CDR2 SASEGT. CDR3 nucleotide sequence: TGTGCCAGCAGTGAGGGCAGGGGCCTAAATCAGCCCCAGTATTTT. Translated: CASSEGRGLNQPQYF.

With regard to this clonotype: A single base separates this from a much larger clone, so it may be a read error. This rearrangement joins TRBV28 to TRBJ2-7; D uncertain. V shed 7 bases and J shed 0 bases, with 13 bases lying between them. The CDR3 has 14 amino acids. The germline V gene has CDR1 MDHEN and CDR2 SYDVKM. The CDR3 sequence is CASTTGPISYEQYF. The CDR3, as DNA: TGTGCCAGCACCACTGGGCCCATCTCCTACGAGCAGTACTTC. Looking up the rest from reference TRBV28 and TRBJ2-7 gives the full variable domain: DVKVTQSSRYLVKRTGEKVFLECVQDMDHENMFWYRQDPGLGLRLIYFSYDVKMKEKGDIPEGYSVSREKKERFSLILESASTNQTSMYLCASTTGPISYEQYFGPGTRLTVT.

This clonotype was observed many times. This rearrangement joins TRBV6-1 to TRBJ2-6; a possible D gene is TRBD1 (6 bases). The CDR3 has 15 residues. Trimming left V 5 bases short and J 4 bases short, with 12 bases between. Per the germline V gene, CDR1 is MNHNS and CDR2 is SASEGT. CDR3 nucleotide sequence: TGTGCCAGCAGTCAAACAGGGTTCGGGGCCAACGTCCTGACTTTC. This translates into CASSQTGFGANVLTF.

In regard to this clonotype: One end of the junction varies from germline; a read error may be responsible. This chain joins TRBV11-2 and TRBJ2-5; D possibly corresponds to TRBD2 (5 bases). This CDR3 has 13 amino acids. Germline V gives CDR1 SGHAT, CDR2 FQNNGV. CDR3 coding DNA: TGTTCCAGCAGCTTAAACCGGGAATATGTCCAGTACTTC. This codes for CSSSLNREYVQYF. The entire variable domain, with the rest obtained from reference TRBV11-2 and TRBJ2-5, is as follows: EAGVAQSPRYKIIEKRQSVAFWCNPISGHATLYWYQQILGQGPKLLIQFQNNGVVDDSQLPKDRFSAERLKGVDSTLKIQPAKLEDSAVYLCSSSLNREYVQYFGPGTRLLVL.

There are a few counts of this clonotype. The chain employs TRBV6-2 or TRBV6-3 and TRBJ2-5; no clear D. Germline assignment: CDR1 MNHEY and CDR2 SVGEGT. V lost 7 bases, J lost 1 base, and 16 bases lay in between. The CDR3 contains 15 residues. The CDR3 nucleotides read TGTGCCAGCACCCGAGAATGGGCATTCCAAGAGACCCAGTACTTC. Encoded protein: CASTREWAFQETQYF.

Comments on this clonotype: Without the conserved terminal phenylalanine or tryptophan, this CDR3 likely stems from a read error. The V and J genes are TRBV11-2 and TRBJ2-4; 8 bases align to TRBD1. This CDR3 has 14 residues. The V segment lost 4 bases and the J segment 5 bases; nucleotides outside the gene matches: 4. The germline CDR1 and CDR2 sequences are SGHAT and FQNNGV. In nucleotides, the CDR3 is TGTGCCAGCAGCTCTACAGGGGGGCAAAACATTCAGTACGTC. Translating it yields CASSSTGGQNIQYV.

The CDR3 region is CASSPTRQGWYTEAFF. CDR3 coding DNA: TGCGCCAGCAGCCCCACTCGACAGGGATGGTACACTGAAGCTTTCTTT. The J gene is TRBJ1-1, the V gene TRBV4-1; 7 positions agree with TRBD1. In germline, CDR1 is MGHRA, CDR2 YSYEKL. The trim removed 4 bases at V and 3 bases at J, leaving 11 bases unmatched. The CDR3 covers 16 residues.

In regard to this clonotype: A read error may be the cause here, since a much bigger clone is one base away. J is TRBJ2-2 and V is TRBV10-3, with 12 bases that match TRBD2. Germline CDR1 is ENHRY and CDR2 is SYGVKD. This CDR3 region has 20 residues. J lost 3 bases, V lost 4 bases, and 15 bases had no gene match. The CDR3 coding sequence is TGTGCCATCAGTGGTCAGACTAGCGGGAGTACCGATAGGGACACCGGGGAGCTGTTTTTT. It is translated as CAISGQTSGSTDRDTGELFF.

With respect to this clonotype: This may be a read error: a much more frequent sequence differs by one nucleotide. V usage is TRBV10-3 and J usage is TRBJ1-6; tentatively, D is TRBD1 (5 bases). Per germline, CDR1 ENHRY and CDR2 SYGVKD. CDR3 length: 13 residues. CDR3 residues: CVSLGDLNSPLHF. The CDR3, as DNA: TGTGTCAGTTTAGGGGACCTTAATTCACCCCTCCACTTT.

This clonotype turned up a few times. Its ends do not fully match the called genes, so a read error is possible. The V call is TRBV4-1, the J call TRBJ2-1; TRBD2 might be the D (6 bases). Germline V gene data show CDR1 as MGHRA and CDR2 as YSYEKL. This CDR3 comprises 16 residues. The CDR3 reads CASSQVRGRTYKEQFF. As DNA, the CDR3 is TGTGCCAGCAGCCAAGTCAGAGGGAGGACCTACAAAGAGCAGTTCTTC.

This clonotype has only a few counts. This sequence joins TRBV16 and TRBJ2-2; no reliable D call. Germline V gene data show CDR1 as KGHSY and CDR2 as FQNENV. The CDR3 has 12 amino acids. Trimming took 7 bases from V and 5 from J, leaving 8 bases between them. The CDR3 region is CASNARTGELFF. DNA of the CDR3: TGTGCCAGCAATGCGAGAACCGGGGAGCTGTTTTTT.

This clonotype was seen many times. The genes are TRBV6-2 or TRBV6-3 and TRBJ2-1, with 7 bases fitting TRBD2. After removal of 0 bases from V and 8 bases from J, the junction contained 13 bases not matched to a gene. Germline V lookup: CDR1 MNHEY, CDR2 SVGEGT. The CDR3 loop spans 17 amino acids. CDR3 DNA: TGTGCCAGCAGTTACTCGAGGGGCAGCGGGGCCGCCGATGAGCAGTTCTTC. Its protein product is CASSYSRGSGAADEQFF.